This T cell receptor beta chain was sequenced for a study of post-analysis software for immune sequencing data. Study-level information: As for disease course, relapsing-remitting, secondary progressive and progressive-relapsing multiple sclerosis were all included. Study-level points and caveats: Relative to controls, patients had several TRBV segments at higher frequency, with TRBV5-6, TRBV5-1 and TRBV20-1 among these.

As to this clonotype: Antigen: not known.

Unique molecular identifiers were built into the TCR beta cDNA libraries. MiXCR was run by TCRdb on the PCR reads, yielding one entry per CDR3 protein. The sample records 740,000 or so distinct CDR3 sequences, approximately 50% being singletons. The V gene lost 5 bases and the J gene lost 7 bases, with 12 bases spanning the gap. CDR3 length equals 13 residues. The germline gives CDR1 LNHNV, CDR2 YYDKDF (reference sequence). The source material was blood. J is TRBJ1-5 and V is TRBV15; D is undetermined. The sequence was obtained from a girl between 5 and 17 years old with multiple sclerosis. In nucleotides, the CDR3 is TGTGCCACCAGCCCGGGGAGGGTGCAGCCCCAGCATTTT. Translating it yields CATSPGRVQPQHF.